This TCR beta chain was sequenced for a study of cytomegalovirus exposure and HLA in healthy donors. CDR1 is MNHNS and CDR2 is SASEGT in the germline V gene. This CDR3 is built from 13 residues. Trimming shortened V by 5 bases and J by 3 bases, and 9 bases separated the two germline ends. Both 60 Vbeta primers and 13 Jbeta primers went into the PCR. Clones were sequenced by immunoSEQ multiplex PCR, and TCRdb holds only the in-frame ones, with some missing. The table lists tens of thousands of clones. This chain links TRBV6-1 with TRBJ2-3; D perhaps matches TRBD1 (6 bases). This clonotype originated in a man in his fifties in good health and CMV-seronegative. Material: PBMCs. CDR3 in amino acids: CASSYRGTDTQYF. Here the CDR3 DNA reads TGTGCCAGCAGTTATAGGGGGACAGATACGCAGTATTTT.